This TCR beta chain was retrieved from a study of T cell repertoires in cytomegalovirus infection. Findings and caveats of the study: There were HLA-C-restricted CMV-specific TCR beta clonotypes dominating the ex vivo response.

As concerns this clonotype: Its target is not known.

TCRdb fed the reads into MiXCR, producing one record per CDR3 protein. The sample has 200,000 to 250,000 distinct CDR3 sequences; approximately 40% are singletons. The CDR3 runs 15 residues. Between the trimmed V and J ends, which lost 5 bases and 2 bases, there was a span of 16 bases. The gene calls are TRBV12-3 or TRBV12-4 and TRBJ2-7; D gene ambiguous. The starting material was CD8+ T cells from cultured PBMCs, obtained from culture after CMV antigen stimulation. The sequence derives from a human donor in good health (CMV status not recorded). Some clones in this sample may be carry-over from other donors' samples. The CDR3 region is CASSPGSFWAYEQYF. CDR3 DNA: TGTGCCAGCAGTCCCGGGTCATTTTGGGCCTACGAGCAGTACTTC.